A selection of T cell receptor beta chains follows, all from one sample in a study of blood T cell repertoires in COVID-19. The data were produced by immunoSEQ multiplex PCR, yet TCRdb's version contains in-frame clones alone and is incomplete. The data contain 300,000 to 400,000 clones, more than 75% of them singletons. The specimen sequenced was PBMCs or T cells enriched from blood (not recorded which). These receptors originate from a woman aged 18-29 years who had recovered from COVID-19. Each CDR3 is given with its conserved first and last residue. D genes are given only for firm matches. The listing skips clone size in some rows; elsewhere it reads once, few, many or a size class.

TRBJ1-1 | 18 | TRBD1 | few | TRBV9 | TGTGCCAGCAGCGTAGTGTACAGGGGATCCCTTTTGAACACTGAAGCTTTCTTT | CASSVVYRGSLLNTEAFF
TRBJ2-1 | 15 | TRBD1 | - | TRBV5-6 | TGTGCCAGCAGCTGGGACAGCAGCTCCTACAATGAGCAGTTCTTC | CASSWDSSSYNEQFF
TRBJ1-1 | 14 | TRBD1 | - | TRBV19 | TGTGCCAGTAGTTGGGGGACAGGGGGACCTGAAGCTTTCTTT | CASSWGTGGPEAFF
TRBJ2-1 | 15 | - | - | TRBV2 | TGTGCCAGCAGTGAGTTGACAGGTCCGTACAATGAGCAGTTCTTC | CASSELTGPYNEQFF
TRBJ2-7 | 12 | - | - | TRBV3-1/TRBV3-2 | TGTGCCAGCAGCCAAGATAGAGACGAGCAGTACTTC | CASSQDRDEQYF
TRBJ1-1 | 17 | TRBD1 | - | TRBV5-1 | TGCGCCAGCAGACCCCGGGACAGGGGTCTCCAGAACACTGAAGCTTTCTTT | CASRPRDRGLQNTEAFF
TRBJ1-1 | 14 | - | - | TRBV7-8 | TGTGCCAGCAGCTTAGAGGCAGGGCCGGCTGAAGCTTTCTTT | CASSLEAGPAEAFF
TRBJ1-1 | 14 | TRBD1 | once | TRBV11-2 | TGTGCCAGCAGCTCAGGGGGCCTGAACACTGAAGCTTTCTTT | CASSSGGLNTEAFF
TRBJ2-1 | 15 | TRBD1 | - | TRBV7-3 | TGTGCCAGCAGCCCGACAGGGGGTTACACGGATGAGCAGTTCTTC | CASSPTGGYTDEQFF
TRBJ2-1 | 15 | TRBD2 | - | TRBV4-2 | TGTGCCAGCAGCCCCCTGCGGGGGAATGAGAATGAGCAGTTCTTC | CASSPLRGNENEQFF
TRBJ1-5 | 13 | - | - | TRBV5-1 | TGCGCCAGCAGCGCGGGGAGCAATCAGCCCCAGCATTTT | CASSAGSNQPQHF
TRBJ1-5 | 13 | - | - | TRBV29-1 | TGCAGCGCTACCACAGGGTCTCAACAGCCCCAGCATTTT | CSATTGSQQPQHF
TRBJ1-4 | 15 | TRBD1 | - | TRBV7-9 | TGTGCCAGCAGAGGAGAGGACAGGAGGCATGAAAAACTGTTTTTT | CASRGEDRRHEKLFF
TRBJ2-1 | 15 | - | - | TRBV2 | TGTGCCAGCAGTTTTAGCGTCGACACCTACAATGAGCAGTTCTTC | CASSFSVDTYNEQFF
TRBJ1-6 | 15 | - | - | TRBV6-2/TRBV6-3 | TGTGCCAGCAGTTACAGGGAGCCCTATAATTCACCCCTCCACTTT | CASSYREPYNSPLHF
TRBJ2-7 | 13 | - | - | TRBV28 | TGTGCCAGCACAAAAATCCCTCAGGGGATCAAGTACTTC | CASTKIPQGIKYF
TRBJ2-5 | 17 | TRBD1 | - | TRBV4-1 | TGCGCCAGCAGCCAAGCCATGGGGACAGCGTACCAAGAGACCCAGTACTTC | CASSQAMGTAYQETQYF
TRBJ1-1 | 15 | - | - | TRBV9 | TGTGCCAGCAGCGTCGCAGGGTATATGAACACTGAAGCTTTCTTT | CASSVAGYMNTEAFF
TRBJ2-1 | 12 | - | - | TRBV7-9 | TGTGCCAGCAGCTTACCTCAGGGGGGACAGTTCTTC | CASSLPQGGQFF
TRBJ1-6 | 13 | - | - | TRBV27 | TGTGCCAGCAGTTTAGGACTGAATTCACCCCTCCACTTT | CASSLGLNSPLHF
TRBJ1-5 | 16 | TRBD1 | - | TRBV18 | TGTGCCAGCTCCCTCTGGGACAGGGCTGCTGCTCAGCCCCAGCATTTT | CASSLWDRAAAQPQHF
TRBJ1-1 | 14 | - | - | TRBV7-2 | TGTGCCAGCAGCCAGGCAGCATTGGGCACTGAAGCTTTCTTT | CASSQAALGTEAFF
TRBJ1-2 | 14 | TRBD1 | many | TRBV27 | TGTGCCAGCAGCGGACAGGGGGGAATCTATGGCTACACCTTC | CASSGQGGIYGYTF
TRBJ1-5 | 14 | - | - | TRBV10-3 | TGTGCCATCAGTGAGGCCAGGGATCATCAGCCCCAGCATTTT | CAISEARDHQPQHF